This T cell receptor beta chain was recovered during a study of T cell repertoires in cytomegalovirus infection. Study-level information: Peptides in the study included HLA-C-restricted and HLA-B-restricted CMV epitopes. Matching HLA type and CMV infection were both indicated by public TCR beta signatures.

Findings and caveats of the study: Clonotypes of TCR beta that were HLA-C-restricted and CMV-specific dominated the ex vivo response. Cumulative frequency of public TCR beta families picked out carriers of CMV plus the relevant HLA.

A single record per CDR3 protein comes from TCRdb applying MiXCR to the reads. The sample includes hundreds of thousands of distinct CDR3 sequences, roughly 30% seen only once; the top ten take more than 12%. Concerning this clonotype: What it recognizes is unknown.

The V end was cut by 6 bases, the J end by 5 bases, with 17 bases between. Germline V CDR1 and CDR2: SGHNT, YENEEA. The CDR3 consists of 15 residues. The chain joins TRBV11-3 to TRBJ2-1, with D unclear. The source was cultured CD8+ T cells from PBMCs, collected from culture after CMV antigen stimulation. The TCR comes from a human donor in good health (CMV status not recorded). Some clones in this sample may be carry-over from other donors' samples. CDR3 nucleotide sequence: TGTGCCAGCAGTCCGAAAGGGCCCCGGCACAATGAGCAGTTCTTC. It yields the protein CASSPKGPRHNEQFF.